The rows below give T cell receptor beta chains drawn from one sample of a study of cytomegalovirus exposure and HLA in healthy donors. Method: immunoSEQ multiplex PCR; TCRdb's copy keeps in-frame clones and lacks some. Altogether some 130,000 clones are present, 73% being singletons, with the ten largest covering roughly 1.3%. What was sequenced was PBMCs. Source of these receptors: a woman aged 40-49 years in good health and CMV-seronegative. Each CDR3 is given with its conserved first and last residue. The D gene is left open where the match is weak. Only part of the rows carry a size: once, few, many, or a class if the clone is expanded.

J gene	clone size	V gene	D gene	CDR3 DNA	CDR3 protein
TRBJ2-1	-	TRBV7-6	TRBD1	TGTGCCAGCAGCTCAAGACAGGGGTACAATGAGCAGTTCTTC	CASSSRQGYNEQFF
TRBJ1-2	-	TRBV9	-	TGTGCCAGCAGCGTATCTAGTATTAACTATGGCTACACCTTC	CASSVSSINYGYTF
TRBJ1-1	-	TRBV6-1	-	TGTGCCAGCAGTGAATCAGGGAACACTGAAGCTTTCTTT	CASSESGNTEAFF
TRBJ1-2	-	TRBV7-9	TRBD1	TGTGCCAGCAGCCACGCATCGGGACAGGGGTATGGCTACACCTTC	CASSHASGQGYGYTF
TRBJ2-3	-	TRBV7-2	-	TGTGCCAGCAGCCTACGGACAGCTAGCACAGATACGCAGTATTTT	CASSLRTASTDTQYF
TRBJ1-4	-	TRBV4-1	TRBD1	TGCGCCAGCAGCCAATACCCGACAGGGGCAGGAGAAAAACTGTTTTTT	CASSQYPTGAGEKLFF
TRBJ1-4	-	TRBV18	TRBD1	TGTGCCAGCTCACCGACAGGGCATAATGAAAAACTGTTTTTT	CASSPTGHNEKLFF
TRBJ2-7	few	TRBV2	TRBD1	TGTGCCAGCAAGGGACAGTCATCCTACGAGCAGTACTTC	CASKGQSSYEQYF
TRBJ1-4	-	TRBV4-1	TRBD1	TGCGCCAGCAGCTTGACAGGGGGCGCAACTAATGAAAAACTGTTTTTT	CASSLTGGATNEKLFF
TRBJ2-7	-	TRBV27	TRBD1	TGTGCCAGCAGTTTATCGACAGGGTCCTACGAGCAGTACTTC	CASSLSTGSYEQYF
TRBJ2-7	-	TRBV5-4	TRBD1	TGTGCCAGCAGCATACCGGGACAGGGGGCCTACGAGCAGTACTTC	CASSIPGQGAYEQYF
TRBJ2-7	few	TRBV4-1	TRBD1	TGCGCCAGCAGCCCCCAGGGACAGGCTACTTCCTACGAGCAGTACTTC	CASSPQGQATSYEQYF
TRBJ1-1	-	TRBV18	-	TGTGCCAGCTCACCCCTAAAGAACACTGAAGCTTTCTTT	CASSPLKNTEAFF
TRBJ1-2	once	TRBV7-8	-	TGTGCCAGCAGCTTAGATCAGGGTACCTATGGCTACACCTTC	CASSLDQGTYGYTF
TRBJ2-1	once	TRBV6-4	-	TGTGCCAGCAGTGATGGAAGGGGGGGCCGCAATGAGCAGTTCTTC	CASSDGRGGRNEQFF
TRBJ1-3	-	TRBV6-5	TRBD1	TGTGCCAGCAGTTCGGGACAGGGAAGTTCTGGAAACACCATATATTTT	CASSSGQGSSGNTIYF
TRBJ2-3	-	TRBV4-2	TRBD2	TGTGCCAGCAGCCAAGATTATCGGGGGGGCACAGATACGCAGTATTTT	CASSQDYRGGTDTQYF
TRBJ2-5	-	TRBV18	-	TGTGCCAGCTCTCTGGGTCTCAAGCGAGAGACCCAGTACTTC	CASSLGLKRETQYF
TRBJ2-5	-	TRBV6-6	TRBD1	TGTGCCAGCAGTTCCTCGGACAGGGATTGGGAGGAGACCCAGTACTTC	CASSSSDRDWEETQYF
TRBJ1-1	-	TRBV25-1	TRBD1	TGTGCCAGCAGTGGAGACAGGGTACTGAACACTGAAGCTTTCTTT	CASSGDRVLNTEAFF